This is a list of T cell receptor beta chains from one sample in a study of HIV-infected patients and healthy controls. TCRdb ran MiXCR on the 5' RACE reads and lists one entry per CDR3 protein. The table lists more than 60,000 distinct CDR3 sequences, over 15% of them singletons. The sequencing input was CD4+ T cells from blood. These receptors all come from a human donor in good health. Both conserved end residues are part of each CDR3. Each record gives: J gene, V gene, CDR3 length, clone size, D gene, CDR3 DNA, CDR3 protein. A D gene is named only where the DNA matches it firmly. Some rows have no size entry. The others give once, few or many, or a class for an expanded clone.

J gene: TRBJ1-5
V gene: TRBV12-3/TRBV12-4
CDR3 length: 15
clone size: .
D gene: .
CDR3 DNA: TGTGCCAGCAGTTTCCGCGGGGATAGCAATCAGCCCCAGCATTTT
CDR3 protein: CASSFRGDSNQPQHF

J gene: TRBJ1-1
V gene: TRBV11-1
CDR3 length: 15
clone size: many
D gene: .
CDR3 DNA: TGTGCCAGCAGCCTCCTATATCTGAGGGACACTGAAGCTTTCTTT
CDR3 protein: CASSLLYLRDTEAFF

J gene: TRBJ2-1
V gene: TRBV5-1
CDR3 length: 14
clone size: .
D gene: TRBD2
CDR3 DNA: TGCGCCAGCAGTAGACTAGCAGCCTACAATGAGCAGTTCTTC
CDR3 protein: CASSRLAAYNEQFF

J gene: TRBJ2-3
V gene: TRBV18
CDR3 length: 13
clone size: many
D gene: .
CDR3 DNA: TGCGCCAGCAGCCCCCAGGGCACAGATACGCAGTATTTT
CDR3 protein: CASSPQGTDTQYF

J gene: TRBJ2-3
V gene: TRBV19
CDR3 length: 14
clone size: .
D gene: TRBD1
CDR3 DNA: TGTGCCAGTAGTAAAGACAGGGTGGGAGATACGCAGTATTTT
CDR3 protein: CASSKDRVGDTQYF

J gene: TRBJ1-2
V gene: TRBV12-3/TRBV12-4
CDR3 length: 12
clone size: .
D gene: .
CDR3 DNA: TGTGCCAGCAGTCCGAGCAACTATGGCTACACCTTC
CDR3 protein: CASSPSNYGYTF

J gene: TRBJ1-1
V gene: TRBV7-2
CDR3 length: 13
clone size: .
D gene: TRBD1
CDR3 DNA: TGTGCCAGCAGCTTAGAGACAGGGCTGCGAGCTTTCTTT
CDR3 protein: CASSLETGLRAFF

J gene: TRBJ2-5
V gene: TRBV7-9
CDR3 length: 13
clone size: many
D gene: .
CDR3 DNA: TGTGCCAGCAGCTTAGCAGCCCAAGAGACCCAGTACTTC
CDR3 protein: CASSLAAQETQYF

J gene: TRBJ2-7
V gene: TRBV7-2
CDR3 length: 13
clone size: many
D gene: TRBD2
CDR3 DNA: TGTGCCAGCAGCTTACTAGCGGGCTACGAGCAGTACTTC
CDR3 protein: CASSLLAGYEQYF

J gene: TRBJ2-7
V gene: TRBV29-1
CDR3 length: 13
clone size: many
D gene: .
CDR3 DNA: TGCAGCGTTGAAGTGGTGGAGGGCTACGAGCAGTACTTC
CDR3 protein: CSVEVVEGYEQYF

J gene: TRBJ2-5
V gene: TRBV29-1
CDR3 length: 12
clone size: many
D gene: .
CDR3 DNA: TGCAGCGTTGCCGGACAGCAAGAGACCCAGTACTTC
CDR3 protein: CSVAGQQETQYF

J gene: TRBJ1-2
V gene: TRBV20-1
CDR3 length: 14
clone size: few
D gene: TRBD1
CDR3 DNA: TGCAGTGCTAGAGAGGAGGACAGGGATACGGGCTACACCTTC
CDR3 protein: CSAREEDRDTGYTF

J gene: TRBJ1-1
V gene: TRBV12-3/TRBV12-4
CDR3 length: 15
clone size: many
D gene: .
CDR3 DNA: TGTGCCAGCAGTTTAGGAGATTTTTTGGGGGCTGAAGCTTTCTTT
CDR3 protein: CASSLGDFLGAEAFF

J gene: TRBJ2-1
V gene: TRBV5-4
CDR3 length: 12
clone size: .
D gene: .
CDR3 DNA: TGTGCCAGCAGTACCCGGATCGATGAGCAGTTCTTC
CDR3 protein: CASSTRIDEQFF

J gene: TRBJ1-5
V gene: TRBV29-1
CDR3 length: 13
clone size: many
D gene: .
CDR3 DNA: TGCAGCGTGGGGGGCTCATTAGATCAGCCCCAGCATTTT
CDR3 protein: CSVGGSLDQPQHF

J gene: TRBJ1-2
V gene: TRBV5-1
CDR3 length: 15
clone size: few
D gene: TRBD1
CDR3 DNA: TGCGCCAGCAGCATAACGACAGGGGAGAAATTGGGCTACACCTTC
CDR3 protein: CASSITTGEKLGYTF

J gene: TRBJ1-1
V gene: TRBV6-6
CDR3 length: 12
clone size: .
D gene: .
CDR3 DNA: TGTGCCACCTCCGGAGGGGGACCTGAAGCTTTCTTT
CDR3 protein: CATSGGGPEAFF

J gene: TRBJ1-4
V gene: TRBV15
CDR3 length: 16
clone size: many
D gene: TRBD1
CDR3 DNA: TGTGCCACCAGCAGGAGCTTGGACAGGGCGGATGAAAAACTGTTTTTT
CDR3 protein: CATSRSLDRADEKLFF

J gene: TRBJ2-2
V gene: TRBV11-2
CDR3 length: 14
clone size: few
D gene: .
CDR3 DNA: TGTGCCAGCAGCTTAAGTCAGGGTGGCGGGGAGCTGTTTTTT
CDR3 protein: CASSLSQGGGELFF

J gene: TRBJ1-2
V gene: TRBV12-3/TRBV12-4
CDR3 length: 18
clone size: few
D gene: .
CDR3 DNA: TGTGCCAGCAGTTTGTCCGGCAGTGGAACCAGTCGGAACTATGGCTACACCTTC
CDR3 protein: CASSLSGSGTSRNYGYTF

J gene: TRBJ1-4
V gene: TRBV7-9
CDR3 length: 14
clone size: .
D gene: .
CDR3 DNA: TGTGCCAGCAGCCCCGGACAGAGTAATGAAAAACTGTTTTTT
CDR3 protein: CASSPGQSNEKLFF

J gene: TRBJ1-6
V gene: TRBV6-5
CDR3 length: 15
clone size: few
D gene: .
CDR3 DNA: TGTGCCAGCAGTTCAGCTCTCCGGAATAATTCACCCCTCCACTTT
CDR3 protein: CASSSALRNNSPLHF

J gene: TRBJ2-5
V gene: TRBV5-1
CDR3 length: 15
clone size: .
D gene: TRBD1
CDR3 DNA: TGCGCCAGCAGCATGGACAGGCCTTTCCAAGAGACCCAGTACTTC
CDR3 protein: CASSMDRPFQETQYF

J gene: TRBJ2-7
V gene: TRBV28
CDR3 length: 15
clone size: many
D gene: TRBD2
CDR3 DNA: TGTGCCAGCAGTACACCTAGCGGGAGGGTGTACGAGCAGTACTTC
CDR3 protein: CASSTPSGRVYEQYF

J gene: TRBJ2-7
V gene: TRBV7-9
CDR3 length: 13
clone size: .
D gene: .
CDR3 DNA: TGTGCCAGCAGCTTAATTGGGGCCTACGAGCAGTACTTC
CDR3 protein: CASSLIGAYEQYF

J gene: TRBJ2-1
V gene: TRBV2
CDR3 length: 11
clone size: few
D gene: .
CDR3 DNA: TGTGCCAGCAGTCCCCAAAATGAGCAGTTCTTC
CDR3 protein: CASSPQNEQFF

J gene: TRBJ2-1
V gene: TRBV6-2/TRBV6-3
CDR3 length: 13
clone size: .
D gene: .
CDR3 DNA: TGTGCCAGTATACCCGGCAGGGCGAATGAGCAGTTCTTC
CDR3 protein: CASIPGRANEQFF

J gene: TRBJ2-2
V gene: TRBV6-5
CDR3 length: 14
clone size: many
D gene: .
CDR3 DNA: TGTGCCAGCAGCGTAACGGACAGAGACCGGGAGCTGTTTTTT
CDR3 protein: CASSVTDRDRELFF

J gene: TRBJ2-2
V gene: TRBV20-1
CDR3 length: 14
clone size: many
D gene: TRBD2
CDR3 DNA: TGCAGTGCTAAGCTAGCGGGGGCCACCGGGGAGCTGTTTTTT
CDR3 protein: CSAKLAGATGELFF

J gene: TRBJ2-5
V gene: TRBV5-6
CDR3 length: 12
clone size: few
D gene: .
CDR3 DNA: TGTGCCAGCAGCGTAAACCAAGAGACCCAGTACTTC
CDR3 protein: CASSVNQETQYF

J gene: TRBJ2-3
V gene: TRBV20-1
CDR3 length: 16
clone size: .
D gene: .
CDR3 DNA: TGCAGTGCTAGAGATGGTAGCGGCCCTAGCACAGATACGCAGTATTTT
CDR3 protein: CSARDGSGPSTDTQYF

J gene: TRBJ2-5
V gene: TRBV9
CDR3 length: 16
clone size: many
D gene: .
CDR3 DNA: TGTGCCAGCAGCCCTCCTACGGGGGGCCTCTCAGAGACCCAGTACTTC
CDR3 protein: CASSPPTGGLSETQYF

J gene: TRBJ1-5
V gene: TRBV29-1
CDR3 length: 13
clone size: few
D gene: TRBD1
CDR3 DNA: TGCAGCGCCCGACAGGGTCCCAATCAGCCCCAGCATTTT
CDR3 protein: CSARQGPNQPQHF

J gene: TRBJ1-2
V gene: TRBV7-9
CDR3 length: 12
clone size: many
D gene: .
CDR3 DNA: TGTGCCAGCAGACCCCGGACCTATGGCTACACCTTC
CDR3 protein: CASRPRTYGYTF

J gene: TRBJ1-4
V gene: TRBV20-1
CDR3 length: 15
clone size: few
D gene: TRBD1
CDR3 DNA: TGCAGTGCTAGTGGTGTGGACAGGCATAATGAAAAACTGTTTTTT
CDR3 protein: CSASGVDRHNEKLFF

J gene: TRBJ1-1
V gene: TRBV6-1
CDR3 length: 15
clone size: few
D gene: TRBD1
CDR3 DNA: TGTGCCAGCAGTGAACCCGCAGGGGGAAGTACTGAAGCTTTCTTT
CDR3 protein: CASSEPAGGSTEAFF

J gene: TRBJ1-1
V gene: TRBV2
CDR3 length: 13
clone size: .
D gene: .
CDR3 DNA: TGTGCCAGCTTAGCCAGGGCGGACACTGAAGCTTTCTTT
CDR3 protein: CASLARADTEAFF

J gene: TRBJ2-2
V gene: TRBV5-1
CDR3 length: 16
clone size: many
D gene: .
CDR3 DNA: TGCGCCAGCAGCACCGGGTGGGGGACCAACACCGGGGAGCTGTTTTTT
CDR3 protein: CASSTGWGTNTGELFF

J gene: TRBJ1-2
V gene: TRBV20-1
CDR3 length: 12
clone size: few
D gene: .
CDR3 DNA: TGCAGTGCTAGAGCCACTAATGACGGCTACACCTTC
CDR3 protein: CSARATNDGYTF

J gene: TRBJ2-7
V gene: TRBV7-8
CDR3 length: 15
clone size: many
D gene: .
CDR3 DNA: TGTGCCAGCAGCCTCACCGGGACCCTCTCCTACGAGCAGTACTTC
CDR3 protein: CASSLTGTLSYEQYF

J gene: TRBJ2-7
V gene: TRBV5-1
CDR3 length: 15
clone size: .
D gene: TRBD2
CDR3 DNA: TGCGCCAGCAGCTTGGCTAGCGGGGGTCATGGGGAGCAGTACTTC
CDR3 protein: CASSLASGGHGEQYF

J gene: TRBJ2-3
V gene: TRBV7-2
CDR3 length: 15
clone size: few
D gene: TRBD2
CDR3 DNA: TGTGCCAGCAGCTTAGTGGGAGCGGGGGGATCTACGCAGTATTTT
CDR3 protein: CASSLVGAGGSTQYF

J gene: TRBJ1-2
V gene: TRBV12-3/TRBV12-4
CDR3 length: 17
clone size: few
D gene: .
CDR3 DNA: TGTGCCACCTTTCATTTTACAGGCACGTCTTCCAACTATGGCTACACCTTC
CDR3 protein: CATFHFTGTSSNYGYTF

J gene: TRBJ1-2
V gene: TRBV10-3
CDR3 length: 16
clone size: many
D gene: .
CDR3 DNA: TGTGCCATCACGTTTGGTTCGGGTGGGGGCCGAGTCGGCTACACCTTC
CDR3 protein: CAITFGSGGGRVGYTF

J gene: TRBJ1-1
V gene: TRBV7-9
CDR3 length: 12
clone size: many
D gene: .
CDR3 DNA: TGTGCCAGCAGCTTAATGAGCACTGAAGCTTTCTTT
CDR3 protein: CASSLMSTEAFF

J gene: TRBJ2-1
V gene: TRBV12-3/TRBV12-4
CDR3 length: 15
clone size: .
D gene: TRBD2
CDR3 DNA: TGTGCCAGCAGGTCCGCCGGGTTAGCGGGGGTTATGCAGTTCTTC
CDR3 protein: CASRSAGLAGVMQFF

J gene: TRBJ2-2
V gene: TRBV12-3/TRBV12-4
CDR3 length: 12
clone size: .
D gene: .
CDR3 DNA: TGTGCCAGCAGTCGACTAGCCGGGGAGCTGTTTTTT
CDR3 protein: CASSRLAGELFF

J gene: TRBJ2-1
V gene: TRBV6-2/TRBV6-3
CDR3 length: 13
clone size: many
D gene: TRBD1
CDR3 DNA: TGTGCCAGCAGCAACACAGGGGGCGCAGGTGTGTTCTTC
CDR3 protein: CASSNTGGAGVFF

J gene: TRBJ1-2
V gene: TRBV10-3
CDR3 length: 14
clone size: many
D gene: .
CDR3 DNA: TGTGCCATCAGTGATCTAGGGCAGGCGGGTGGCTACACCTTC
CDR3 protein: CAISDLGQAGGYTF

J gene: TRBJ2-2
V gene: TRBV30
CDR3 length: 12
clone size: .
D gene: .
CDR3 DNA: TGTGCCTGGAGACTGAGCACCGGGGAGCTGTTTTTT
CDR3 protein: CAWRLSTGELFF

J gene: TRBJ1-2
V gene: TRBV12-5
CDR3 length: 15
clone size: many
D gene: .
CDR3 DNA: TGTGCTAGTGGTCCCCCCGCCAGGGGATTAAGTGGCTACACCTTC
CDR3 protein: CASGPPARGLSGYTF

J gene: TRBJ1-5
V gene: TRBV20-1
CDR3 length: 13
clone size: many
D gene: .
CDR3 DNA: TGCAGTGCTAGAGGTGGTGGGGGCGAGCCCCAGCATTTT
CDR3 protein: CSARGGGGEPQHF

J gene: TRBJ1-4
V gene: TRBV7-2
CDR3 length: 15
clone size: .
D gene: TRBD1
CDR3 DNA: TGTGCCAGCAGCTTTTATGGGACAGGGGATGAAAAACTGTTTTTT
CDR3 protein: CASSFYGTGDEKLFF

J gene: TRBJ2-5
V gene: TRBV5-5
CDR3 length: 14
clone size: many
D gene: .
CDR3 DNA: TGTGCCAGCAGGCTCAGGGCGATGCAGGAGACCCAGTACTTC
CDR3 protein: CASRLRAMQETQYF

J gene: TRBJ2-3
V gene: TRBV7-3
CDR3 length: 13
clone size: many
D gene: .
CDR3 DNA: TGTGCCAGCAGCCGGACTAACACAGATACGCAGTATTTT
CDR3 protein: CASSRTNTDTQYF